This passage covers 4 T cell receptor beta chains from one sample sequenced in a study of cytomegalovirus exposure and HLA in healthy donors. With 60 Vbeta and 13 Jbeta primers, the PCR was carried out. TCRdb's copy holds only in-frame clones and misses some; the assay was immunoSEQ multiplex PCR. The sample carries roughly 180,000 clones, roughly 78% recorded once. Sequencing was done on a sample of PBMCs. These receptors all come from a woman aged 25 to 39 in good health and CMV-seronegative.

This clone appeared a few times. CDR3 residues: CASSQDSRRGYYGYTF. The DNA for the CDR3 is TGCGCCAGCAGCCAAGATAGCCGGCGAGGGTACTATGGCTACACCTTC. The chain recombines TRBV4-1 with TRBJ1-2, with D uncertain. V lost 0 bases, J lost 3 bases, and 14 bases lay in between. This CDR3 has 16 amino acids. Germline V gene lookup returns CDR1 MGHRA and CDR2 YSYEKL.

The rearrangement uses TRBV7-9 and TRBJ2-3; no reliable D call. CDR1 is SEHNR, CDR2 FQNEAQ, per germline (reference sequence). The V gene lost 5 bases and the J gene lost 0 bases, with 15 bases spanning the gap. The CDR3 has 16 residues. As DNA, the CDR3 is TGTGCCAGCAGCCCCCGACGGCTGACTAGCACAGATACGCAGTATTTT. Its protein product is CASSPRRLTSTDTQYF.

The chain recombines TRBV7-2 with TRBJ1-1; 9 positions match TRBD1. After removal of 5 bases from V and 3 bases from J, the junction contained 16 bases not matched to a gene. There are 18 residues in the CDR3. In germline, CDR1 is SGHTA, CDR2 FQGNSA. CDR3: CASSGLWDRVRSHTEAFF. In DNA form, the CDR3 reads TGTGCCAGCAGCGGCCTTTGGGACAGGGTGAGGTCGCACACTGAAGCTTTCTTT.

V gene TRBV5-8 combines with J gene TRBJ1-4; D possibly corresponds to TRBD1 (5 bases). Germline CDR1 SGHTS, CDR2 YDEGEE. V was cut by 3 bases and J by 4 bases, with 16 bases left in between. This CDR3 contains 16 residues. The CDR3 sequence: CASSSLDSYGNEKLFF. Written as DNA, the CDR3 is TGTGCCAGCAGCTCTCTTGACAGCTATGGTAATGAAAAACTGTTTTTT.